Listed below are T cell receptor beta chains from one sample, sequenced in a study of identical twins. A single record per CDR3 protein comes from TCRdb applying MiXCR to the 5' RACE reads. This sample has approximately 410,000 distinct CDR3 sequences, with 18% found just once. Specimen: naive T cells sorted from blood. The source of these receptors is a man in his fifties or sixties in good health. Each CDR3 is given with its conserved first and last residue. Clone sizes are given selectively: once, few, many, or a class where the clone is expanded.

j_gene: TRBJ2-2; abundance: -; len: 16; v_gene: TRBV18; CDR3aa: CASSPITDRGAGELFF
j_gene: TRBJ1-5; abundance: many; len: 13; v_gene: TRBV4-2; CDR3aa: CASSQSANQPQHF
j_gene: TRBJ2-1; abundance: many; len: 13; v_gene: TRBV12-3/TRBV12-4; CDR3aa: CASNGDGGDEQFF
j_gene: TRBJ2-2; abundance: -; len: 12; v_gene: TRBV3-1; CDR3aa: CASSFVSGELFF
j_gene: TRBJ2-7; abundance: many; len: 15; v_gene: TRBV18; CDR3aa: CASSPTSGSSHEQYF
j_gene: TRBJ2-2; abundance: -; len: 15; v_gene: TRBV7-3; CDR3aa: CASSPMAAAPGELFF
j_gene: TRBJ2-7; abundance: -; len: 13; v_gene: TRBV19; CDR3aa: CASSISSSYEQYF
j_gene: TRBJ2-2; abundance: few; len: 14; v_gene: TRBV18; CDR3aa: CASSPQRDTGELFF
j_gene: TRBJ2-1; abundance: many; len: 13; v_gene: TRBV7-2; CDR3aa: CASSSRQGNEQFF
j_gene: TRBJ2-1; abundance: many; len: 13; v_gene: TRBV29-1; CDR3aa: CSVEQGIGNEQFF
j_gene: TRBJ2-3; abundance: few; len: 16; v_gene: TRBV28; CDR3aa: CASRTQGWYGTDTQYF
j_gene: TRBJ2-1; abundance: few; len: 15; v_gene: TRBV5-1; CDR3aa: CASSLDRGDYNEQFF
j_gene: TRBJ2-7; abundance: few; len: 13; v_gene: TRBV20-1; CDR3aa: CSATPIGSYEQYF
j_gene: TRBJ2-7; abundance: few; len: 12; v_gene: TRBV5-1; CDR3aa: CASSVVPGEQYF
j_gene: TRBJ2-3; abundance: -; len: 15; v_gene: TRBV20-1; CDR3aa: CSASTSGGGTDTQYF
j_gene: TRBJ2-1; abundance: few; len: 14; v_gene: TRBV24-1; CDR3aa: CATSMGYSYNEQFF
j_gene: TRBJ1-6; abundance: few; len: 13; v_gene: TRBV4-2; CDR3aa: CASSQERNSPLHF
j_gene: TRBJ2-1; abundance: -; len: 15; v_gene: TRBV25-1; CDR3aa: CASSELAISSNEQFF
j_gene: TRBJ1-6; abundance: many; len: 15; v_gene: TRBV14; CDR3aa: CASSQDLGQNSPLHF
j_gene: TRBJ2-3; abundance: many; len: 13; v_gene: TRBV6-6; CDR3aa: CASRSSGRDTQYF
j_gene: TRBJ1-5; abundance: many; len: 16; v_gene: TRBV27; CDR3aa: CASSPYPGQGNQPQHF
j_gene: TRBJ2-6; abundance: -; len: 17; v_gene: TRBV6-5; CDR3aa: CASSSSRVLAGANVLTF
j_gene: TRBJ2-2; abundance: many; len: 13; v_gene: TRBV7-9; CDR3aa: CASSVRLTGELFF
j_gene: TRBJ2-2; abundance: few; len: 14; v_gene: TRBV6-2/TRBV6-3; CDR3aa: CASSLPTNTGELFF
j_gene: TRBJ2-1; abundance: few; len: 15; v_gene: TRBV28; CDR3aa: CASSLVEKPYNEQFF
j_gene: TRBJ1-4; abundance: many; len: 14; v_gene: TRBV12-3/TRBV12-4; CDR3aa: CASRTGTAHEKLFF